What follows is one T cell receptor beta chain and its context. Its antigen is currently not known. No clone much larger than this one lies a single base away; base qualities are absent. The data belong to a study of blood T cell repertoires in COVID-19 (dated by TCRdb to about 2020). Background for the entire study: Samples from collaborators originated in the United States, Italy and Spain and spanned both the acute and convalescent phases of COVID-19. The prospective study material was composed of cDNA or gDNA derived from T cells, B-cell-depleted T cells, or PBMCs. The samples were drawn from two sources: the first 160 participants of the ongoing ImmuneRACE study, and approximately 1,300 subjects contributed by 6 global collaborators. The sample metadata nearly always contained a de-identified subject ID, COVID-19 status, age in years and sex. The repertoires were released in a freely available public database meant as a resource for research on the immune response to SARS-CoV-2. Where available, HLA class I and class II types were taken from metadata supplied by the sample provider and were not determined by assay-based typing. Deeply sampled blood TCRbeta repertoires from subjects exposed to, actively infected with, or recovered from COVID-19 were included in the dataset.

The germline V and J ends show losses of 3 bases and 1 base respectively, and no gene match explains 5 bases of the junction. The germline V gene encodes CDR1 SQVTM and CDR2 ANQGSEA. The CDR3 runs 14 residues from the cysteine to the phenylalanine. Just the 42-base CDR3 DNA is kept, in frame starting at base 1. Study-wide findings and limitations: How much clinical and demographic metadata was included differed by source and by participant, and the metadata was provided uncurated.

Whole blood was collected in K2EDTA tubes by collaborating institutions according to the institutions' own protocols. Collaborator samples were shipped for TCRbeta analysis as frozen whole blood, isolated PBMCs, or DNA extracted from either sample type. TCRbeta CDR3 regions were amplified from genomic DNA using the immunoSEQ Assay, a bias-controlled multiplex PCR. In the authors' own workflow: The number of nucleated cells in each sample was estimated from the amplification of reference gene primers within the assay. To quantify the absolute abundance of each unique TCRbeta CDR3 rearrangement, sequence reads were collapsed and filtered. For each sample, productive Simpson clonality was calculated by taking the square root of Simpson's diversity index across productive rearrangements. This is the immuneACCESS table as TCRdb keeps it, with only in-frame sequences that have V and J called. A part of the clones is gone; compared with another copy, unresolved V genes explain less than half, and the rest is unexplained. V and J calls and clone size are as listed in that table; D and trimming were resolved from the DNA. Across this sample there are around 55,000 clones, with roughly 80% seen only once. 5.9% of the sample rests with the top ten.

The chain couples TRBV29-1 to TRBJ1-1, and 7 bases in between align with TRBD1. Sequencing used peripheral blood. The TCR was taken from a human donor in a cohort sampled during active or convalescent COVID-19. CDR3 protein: CSVEGGQPNTEAFF. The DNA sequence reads TGCAGCGTTGAGGGGGGACAGCCGAACACTGAAGCTTTCTTT.